This entry lists 25 T cell receptor beta chains sequenced from one sample in a study of OX40 agonist ivuxolimab in advanced cancers. Profiling relied on immunoSEQ multiplex PCR, and the TCRdb table lists in-frame clones only, not all of them. Among some 40,000 clones listed, about 94% were seen once. This specimen consisted of CD4+ or CD8+ T cells sorted from blood, obtained in a trial of the OX40 agonist ivuxolimab. These TCRs come from an adult with an advanced solid tumor such as melanoma, head and neck, liver or kidney cancer.

The chain joins TRBV30 to TRBJ2-1; 7 positions match TRBD2. Trimming at V came to 3 bases and at J to 6 bases, leaving 11 bases not matched to a gene. The CDR3 spans 15 residues. Germline V lookup: CDR1 GTSNPN, CDR2 SVGIG (reference sequence). The CDR3 DNA reads as TGTGCCTGGAGCTTGGGGACTACGCCCTCCAATGAGCAGTTCTTC. Translation: CAWSLGTTPSNEQFF.

This clone was recorded only once. The V and J genes are TRBV30 and TRBJ2-1, with unresolved D. Germline values: CDR1 GTSNPN, CDR2 SVGIG (reference sequence). V was pared by 0 bases and J by 6 bases, with 6 bases between. CDR3 length equals 12 residues. This CDR3 reads CAWSVLSNEQFF. The CDR3 region has the DNA TGTGCCTGGAGTGTACTTAGCAATGAGCAGTTCTTC.

The CDR3: CASSHRQSGYYEQYF. CDR3 coding DNA: TGTGCCAGCAGTCACAGGCAATCCGGGTACTACGAGCAGTACTTC. The V and J genes are TRBV6-5 and TRBJ2-7; a possible D gene is TRBD1 (5 bases). Germline V gene sequence: CDR1 MNHEY, CDR2 SVGAGI. The germline V and J ends were trimmed by 5 bases and 3 bases, with 17 bases remaining between them. The length of the CDR3 is 15 residues.

This chain links TRBV7-9 with TRBJ2-1; D is unresolved. Deletions cut 5 bases from V and 12 bases from J, with 17 bases between. CDR3 length: 13 amino acids. Germline V gene sequence: CDR1 SEHNR, CDR2 FQNEAQ (reference sequence). CDR3 region: CASSGISGPRQFF. As DNA, the CDR3 is TGTGCCAGCAGCGGTATCTCTGGCCCCCGGCAGTTCTTC.

The chain is built from TRBV7-9 and TRBJ2-7; tentative D call: TRBD1 (6 bases). From germline, CDR1 is SEHNR and CDR2 FQNEAQ (reference sequence). The CDR3 sequence is 13 residues long. V shed 7 bases and J shed 3 bases, with 13 bases lying between them. The DNA of the CDR3 is TGTGCCAGCAATTTCCCAGGGGACTACGAGCAGTACTTC. It is translated as CASNFPGDYEQYF.

This chain connects TRBV6-6 to TRBJ2-5; D uncertain. The J call is in doubt because the DNA end fits TRBJ2-7 better. The germline CDR1 and CDR2 sequences are MNHNY and SVGAGI (reference sequence). The CDR3 sequence is 14 residues long. CDR3 sequence reads: CASSYYGSSYEQYF. DNA for the CDR3: TGTGCCAGCAGTTACTACGGTAGCTCCTACGAGCAGTACTTC.

V and J are TRBV7-2 and TRBJ1-1, with D tentatively TRBD1 (5 bases). V lost 7 bases and J 1 base, leaving 10 bases between the germline ends. Germline V gene sequence: CDR1 SGHTA, CDR2 FQGNSA. The CDR3 spans 13 residues. CDR3 in amino acids: CASTLGGNTEAFF. The CDR3 coding sequence is TGTGCCAGCACCCTTGGGGGGAACACTGAAGCTTTCTTT.

The chain is built from TRBV10-2 and TRBJ2-5; 10 nucleotides line up with TRBD1. In germline, CDR1 is WSHSY, CDR2 SAAADI. The CDR3 totals 14 residues. The ends lost 3 bases at V and 5 bases at J; junction bases unmatched: 3. The CDR3 nucleotides are TGCGCCAGCAGTGACAGGACAGGGGGTGAGACCCAGTACTTC. Residues: CASSDRTGGETQYF.

The J gene is TRBJ2-7, the V gene TRBV29-1, with a possible D match to TRBD2 (6 bases). V dropped 6 bases and J dropped 1 base, with 13 bases sitting between them. The CDR3 is made up of 13 amino acids. Germline CDR1 reads SQVTM; CDR2 reads ANQGSEA. CDR3 residues: CSVSPGTSYEQYF. The CDR3, as DNA: TGCAGCGTGTCCCCCGGGACTTCCTACGAGCAGTACTTC.

The rearrangement joins TRBV7-6 to TRBJ2-5; D may be TRBD1 or TRBD2 (5 bases each). CDR3 length equals 14 residues. V was clipped by 3 bases and J by 4 bases, with 12 bases between them. Germline V lookup: CDR1 SGHVS, CDR2 FNYEAQ. This CDR3 reads CASSFGGLLETQYF. The DNA of the CDR3 is TGTGCCAGCAGCTTTGGGGGTCTTTTAGAGACCCAGTACTTC.

V and J are TRBV4-1 and TRBJ1-1; D remains unclear. The germline V and J ends were trimmed by 1 base and 4 bases, with 10 bases remaining between them. The germline V gene has CDR1 MGHRA and CDR2 YSYEKL. The CDR3 extends over 14 amino acids. The CDR3 sequence is CASSQAPGGTEAFF. CDR3 in DNA: TGCGCCAGCAGCCAAGCTCCAGGAGGCACTGAAGCTTTCTTT.

V is TRBV7-6 and J is TRBJ2-3, with 7 bases lining up with TRBD2. Trimming cost V 5 bases and J 1 base; bases outside gene matches: 3. This CDR3 spans 14 amino acids. Germline CDR1 reads SGHVS; CDR2 reads FNYEAQ. CDR3 amino acids: CASSHTSGTDTQYF. DNA for the CDR3: TGTGCCAGCAGCCATACTAGCGGCACAGATACGCAGTATTTT.

The J gene is TRBJ2-5, the V gene TRBV28, with D possibly called TRBD1 or TRBD2 (8 bases each). This CDR3 has 17 amino acids. Trimming cost V 7 bases and J 5 bases, with 26 bases left between them. The germline CDR1 and CDR2 sequences are MDHEN and SYDVKM. CDR3 nucleotide sequence: TGTGCCAGCAACTCCTACCGACAGGGGTCTAGCGGGGAGACCCAGTACTTC. Its translation: CASNSYRQGSSGETQYF. Full variable domain (outside the CDR3, taken from reference TRBV28 and TRBJ2-5): DVKVTQSSRYLVKRTGEKVFLECVQDMDHENMFWYRQDPGLGLRLIYFSYDVKMKEKGDIPEGYSVSREKKERFSLILESASTNQTSMYLCASNSYRQGSSGETQYFGPGTRLLVL.

The V gene is TRBV11-2, the J gene TRBJ2-5; 9 bases match TRBD1. Per the germline V gene, CDR1 is SGHAT and CDR2 is FQNNGV. CDR3 length equals 14 residues. V dropped 5 bases and J dropped 7; count of bases not matched to a gene: 8. The CDR3 coding sequence is TGTGCCAGCAGCGAGTGGACAGGGGCCCCGACCCAGTACTTC. Amino acids: CASSEWTGAPTQYF.

This chain links TRBV6-6 with TRBJ2-5; D unclear. The length of the CDR3 is 12 residues. Germline CDR1 is MNHNY and CDR2 is SVGAGI (reference sequence). The ends were cut back, 7 bases at V and 5 bases at J, with 11 bases in the middle. The CDR3, as DNA: TGTGCCAGCAAGGGTTTCCAGGAGACCCAGTACTTC. Translating gives CASKGFQETQYF.

The rearrangement links TRBV19 to TRBJ1-1; D call uncertain. Germline-derived CDR1 and CDR2 are LNHDA and SQIVND (reference sequence). This CDR3 contains 11 residues. Trimming shortened V by 4 bases and J by 2 bases, and 2 bases separated the two germline ends. Here the CDR3 reads CASSTNTEAFF. For the CDR3, the DNA is TGTGCCAGTAGTACCAACACTGAAGCTTTCTTT.

The V gene is TRBV4-3, the J gene TRBJ2-1; TRBD2 is a possible D gene (6 bases). The V gene's germline CDR1 is LGHNA and CDR2 YSLEER. The CDR3 totals 14 residues. Trimming left V 0 bases short and J 4 bases short, with 7 bases between. The CDR3 sequence is CASSQESGYNEQFF. In DNA, the CDR3 is TGCGCCAGCAGCCAAGAGAGCGGGTACAATGAGCAGTTCTTC.

The gene calls are TRBV7-9 and TRBJ1-3; D ambiguous. V was cut by 3 bases and J by 0 bases, with 9 bases left in between. The CDR3 is 15 residues long. CDR1 SEHNR and CDR2 FQNEAQ come from the germline V gene (reference sequence). CDR3 sequence (DNA): TGTGCCAGCAGCTTCCCGACGGACTCTGGAAACACCATATATTTT. Translated, it gives CASSFPTDSGNTIYF.

The chain recombines TRBV29-1 with TRBJ2-7; TRBD1 might be the D (5 bases). V lost 5 bases and J 4 bases, leaving 12 bases between the germline ends. CDR3 size: 12 residues. The germline V gene encodes CDR1 SQVTM and CDR2 ANQGSEA. The CDR3 region has the DNA TGCAGCGTTAAGGTTAGGGGATACGAGCAGTACTTC. Amino acids: CSVKVRGYEQYF.

CDR3 amino acids: CASSSFGTGGDTQYF. The CDR3 DNA sequence: TGTGCCAGCAGCTCCTTTGGGACAGGGGGAGATACGCAGTATTTT. The chain is built from TRBV7-6 and TRBJ2-3; TRBD1 matches 11 bases. The CDR3 sequence is 15 residues long. The germline V gene encodes CDR1 SGHVS and CDR2 FNYEAQ. J lost 5 bases, V lost 4 bases, and 5 bases had no gene match.

V gene TRBV25-1 combines with J gene TRBJ2-3; no reliable D call. Trimming took off 5 bases at V and 2 bases at J, with 2 bases between the two ends. Germline CDR1 reads MGHDK; CDR2 reads SYGVNS. This CDR3 has 11 amino acids. The chain's CDR3 is CASSYTDTQYF. In DNA, the CDR3 is TGTGCCAGCAGTTACACAGATACGCAGTATTTT.

The chain carries TRBV5-6 and TRBJ2-7; D is possibly TRBD1 (5 bases). The CDR3 totals 12 residues. V was pared by 4 bases and J by 6 bases, with 11 bases between. Looked up from germline, CDR1 is SGHDT and CDR2 is YYEEEE. The CDR3 DNA reads TGTGCCAGCAGCCCGCAGGGCTTCGAGCAGTACTTC. Translation gives CASSPQGFEQYF.

V is TRBV6-4 and J is TRBJ2-3, with D perhaps matching TRBD2 (6 bases). V lost 0 bases to trimming and J lost 1 base, with 11 bases between them. The CDR3 consists of 16 residues. The germline V gene has CDR1 MRHNA and CDR2 SNTAGT. The CDR3 nucleotides are TGTGCCAGCAGTGACTCGGCGGAGGGAGGCACAGATACGCAGTATTTT. Translated, it gives CASSDSAEGGTDTQYF.

The CDR3 DNA follows: TGTGCCAGCAGTTACGGTGGGGGCTCCTACAATGAGCAGTTCTTC. Protein product: CASSYGGGSYNEQFF. The genes are TRBV6-6 and TRBJ2-1; perhaps D is TRBD1 or TRBD2 (5 bases each). The germline V gene has CDR1 MNHNY and CDR2 SVGAGI (reference sequence). V lost 2 bases and J lost 0, with 8 bases in between. The CDR3 totals 15 residues.

The genes are TRBV9 and TRBJ1-2; maybe TRBD1 (6 bases). The CDR3 loop spans 12 amino acids. CDR1 is SGDLS and CDR2 is YYNGEE in the germline V gene. Trimming removed 3 bases at V and 7 bases at J, with 10 bases between. The CDR3 DNA reads as TGTGCCAGCAGCGAGGGGGTAGGTGGCTACACCTTC. Its protein is CASSEGVGGYTF.